The 17 T cell receptor beta chains presented below share a single source sample, sequenced in a study of technical replicates of blood from a few donors listed by TCRdb under 2017. Libraries came from the immunoSEQ multiplex PCR assay. Drawn from immuneACCESS, this table holds only the in-frame rearrangements with V and J called that TCRdb kept. Clones are partly lost; checked studies trace under half to an unresolved V gene and leave the rest unexplained. The sample table shows around 100,000 clones, and less than 95% are seen once. 0.25% to 0.35% of the sample is taken by the ten largest. Sequencing used T cells isolated from PBMCs. These TCRs come from a human donor in good health.

The J gene is TRBJ2-1, the V gene TRBV5-6; 7 nucleotides line up with TRBD2. From germline, CDR1 is SGHDT and CDR2 YYEEEE. V shed 0 bases, J shed 4 bases, and the junction held 7 bases outside the gene matches. The CDR3 runs 16 residues. The CDR3 sequence: CASSLGWGGIYNEQFF. As DNA, the CDR3 is TGTGCCAGCAGCTTGGGTTGGGGGGGTATATACAATGAGCAGTTCTTC. Variable domain in full (rest from reference TRBV5-6 and TRBJ2-1): DAGVTQSPTHLIKTRGQQVTLRCSPKSGHDTVSWYQQALGQGPQFIFQYYEEEERQRGNFPDRFSGHQFPNYSSELNVNALLLGDSALYLCASSLGWGGIYNEQFFGPGTRLTVL.

V and J are TRBV5-1 and TRBJ2-7; 7 bases are a match to TRBD1. This CDR3 has 15 residues. Per germline, CDR1 SGHRS and CDR2 YFSETQ. Trimming cost V 4 bases and J 0 bases; bases outside gene matches: 7. DNA for the CDR3: TGCGCCAGCAGCCGTACCGGGACAGCCTCCTACGAGCAGTACTTC. Its translation: CASSRTGTASYEQYF.

The chain employs TRBV21-1 and TRBJ1-1; no DNA check was done on the table's D call, TRBD1. TRBV21-1 is an annotated pseudogene. The CDR3 is made up of 15 amino acids. The CDR3 DNA reads TGTGCCAGCACCCGGGACAGGGGCGGGGGTACTGAAGCTTTCTTT. Its protein is CASTRDRGGGTEAFF.

This chain uses TRBV4-1 with TRBJ2-1; 8 bases are shared with TRBD2. CDR1 is MGHRA and CDR2 is YSYEKL in the germline V gene. The CDR3 totals 16 residues. Losses at the gene ends were 2 bases for V and 7 bases for J; bases not matched to a gene: 10. The CDR3 nucleotides are TGCGCCAGCAGCCAAACAAGCGGGAGTCGGGGGAATGAGCAGTTCTTC. Translation: CASSQTSGSRGNEQFF.

The chain couples TRBV2 to TRBJ2-3; 7 bases agree with TRBD1. CDR1 is SNHLY and CDR2 is FYNNEI in the germline V gene. The CDR3 is 14 amino acids. Trimming at V came to 6 bases and at J to 7 bases, leaving 10 bases not matched to a gene. The CDR3: CASSSDRELYTQYF. CDR3 nucleotides: TGTGCCAGCAGCTCCGACAGGGAATTATATACGCAGTATTTT.

The rearrangement joins TRBV6-5 to TRBJ2-1, with D unresolved. The CDR3 contains 16 residues. V lost 0 bases and J lost 2, with 11 bases in between. Germline assignment: CDR1 MNHEY and CDR2 SVGAGI. The chain's CDR3 is CASSYSGGSTYNEQFF. Here the CDR3 DNA reads TGTGCCAGCAGTTACTCTGGCGGTTCGACCTACAATGAGCAGTTCTTC.

The V gene is TRBV11-2, the J gene TRBJ2-1, with 7 positions matching TRBD2. V lost 1 base, J lost 3 bases, and 9 bases stayed unmatched. The CDR3 sequence is 17 residues long. Looked up from germline, CDR1 is SGHAT and CDR2 is FQNNGV. CDR3 in DNA: TGTGCCAGCAGCTTAGGGAGTGCGGCTAGCGGCTACAATGAGCAGTTCTTC. It translates to CASSLGSAASGYNEQFF.

In nucleotides, the CDR3 is TGTGCCTGGAGTGTACTGAGCGTCGAAAAACTGTTTTTT. Amino acid sequence: CAWSVLSVEKLFF. The chain recombines TRBV30 with TRBJ1-4; D is ambiguous. CDR1 is GTSNPN, CDR2 SVGIG, per germline (reference sequence). This CDR3 region has 13 residues. The V end lost 0 bases, the J end lost 8 bases, and 10 bases lay between the germline ends.

Comments on this clone: Other DNA sequences in the same sample also yield this CDR3. This rearrangement joins TRBV29-1 to TRBJ1-1; 10 bases agree with TRBD1. Germline V gene sequence: CDR1 SQVTM, CDR2 ANQGSEA. This CDR3 comprises 17 residues. The CDR3 DNA reads as TGCAGTGCCTCTGACAGGGGGCCAAACGCCATGAACACTGAAGCTTTCTTT. Translation: CSASDRGPNAMNTEAFF.

This clone showed up just once. This sequence joins TRBV7-9 and TRBJ1-2, with D possibly TRBD1 on 5 matching bases. Trimming took 1 base from V and 8 from J, leaving 11 bases between them. The CDR3 is 13 amino acids. The germline CDR1 and CDR2 sequences are SEHNR and FQNEAQ (reference sequence). CDR3 sequence: CASSLEEGPGYTF. CDR3 nucleotides: TGTGCCAGCAGCTTAGAGGAGGGGCCGGGCTACACCTTC.

The chain has TRBV9 and TRBJ2-2, with 7 bases matching TRBD1. This CDR3 has 17 amino acids. V was pared by 0 bases and J by 5 bases, with 10 bases of the junction left unmatched. Germline CDR1 SGDLS, CDR2 YYNGEE. The CDR3 sequence is CASSVGRSQGWTGELFF. In DNA, the CDR3 is TGTGCCAGCAGCGTAGGTCGGTCACAGGGGTGGACCGGGGAGCTGTTTTTT.

The chain carries TRBV4-1 and TRBJ2-3; 9 bases map to TRBD2. The CDR3 has 16 amino acids. The germline V gene encodes CDR1 MGHRA and CDR2 YSYEKL. J was trimmed by 1 base and V by 4 bases; bases with no gene match: 6. CDR3 protein: CASSRRVAGGTDTQYF. The CDR3 coding sequence is TGCGCCAGCAGCCGCCGGGTAGCGGGAGGCACAGATACGCAGTATTTT.

The chain employs TRBV29-1 and TRBJ1-1, with 10 nucleotides matching TRBD1. Germline V gene lookup returns CDR1 SQVTM and CDR2 ANQGSEA. V was pared by 7 bases and J by 1 base, with 9 bases of the junction left unmatched. The CDR3 contains 15 residues. In nucleotides, the CDR3 is TGCAGCGCCTCCCGGGACAGGGGACGGAACACTGAAGCTTTCTTT. Protein sequence: CSASRDRGRNTEAFF.

This CDR3 is CASSAPGDYNTGELFF. DNA of the CDR3: TGTGCCAGCAGCGCCCCAGGGGACTACAACACCGGGGAGCTGTTTTTT. The rearrangement links TRBV9 to TRBJ2-2; tentatively, D is TRBD2 (7 bases). Between the trimmed V and J ends, which lost 3 bases and 2 bases, there was a span of 14 bases. Germline CDR1 SGDLS, CDR2 YYNGEE. The CDR3 is 16 residues long.

The chain recombines TRBV2 with TRBJ1-6; no firm D call. V was clipped by 4 bases and J by 8 bases, with 12 bases between them. This CDR3 region has 14 residues. Germline V gene sequence: CDR1 SNHLY, CDR2 FYNNEI. CDR3 residues: CASSVRVVDSPLHF. The CDR3 nucleotides read TGTGCCAGCAGTGTGAGGGTCGTGGATTCACCCCTCCACTTT.

This chain links TRBV30 with TRBJ1-2; 9 bases agree with TRBD1. In germline, CDR1 is GTSNPN, CDR2 SVGIG (reference sequence). The CDR3 spans 13 residues. V lost 5 bases to trimming and J lost 4 bases; unmatched junction nucleotides: 5. CDR3 residues: CAWSTGGTYGYTF. The DNA for the CDR3 is TGTGCCTGGTCGACAGGGGGTACCTATGGCTACACCTTC. The full variable domain, rest sourced from reference TRBV30 and TRBJ1-2, is SQTIHQWPATLVQPVGSPLSLECTVEGTSNPNLYWYRQAAGRGLQLLFYSVGIGQISSEVPQNLSASRPQDRQFILSSKKLLLSDSGFYLCAWSTGGTYGYTFGSGTRLTVV.

This chain connects TRBV10-3 to TRBJ1-1; weak D call: TRBD1 (6 bases). This CDR3 is 12 amino acids long. Germline-derived CDR1 and CDR2 are ENHRY and SYGVKD. V was clipped by 10 bases and J by 6 bases, with 15 bases between them. The CDR3 DNA is TGTGCCACGCTTGGGGGGGGCTCTGAAGCTTTCTTT. This encodes CATLGGGSEAFF.